This is a list of T cell receptor beta chains from one sample in a study of T cell responses to AZD1222 COVID-19 vaccine. The repertoire was sequenced with immunoSEQ multiplex PCR; TCRdb's copy has only in-frame clones and lacks some. This table holds more than 55,000 clones, 70% to 80% found once. Sequenced here: peripheral blood, sampled 28 days after the second AZD1222 dose. The receptors here all came from an adult who received the AZD1222 COVID-19 vaccine. CDR3s include the opening cysteine and the closing phenylalanine or tryptophan. D genes are given only for firm matches. Some rows have no size entry. The others give once, few or many, or a class for an expanded clone.

d_gene: -
v_gene: TRBV25-1
abundance: -
j_gene: TRBJ1-4
CDR3nt: TGTGCCAGCAGTGGGGCAGCAACTAATGAAAAACTGTTTTTT
CDR3aa: CASSGAATNEKLFF

d_gene: -
v_gene: TRBV19
abundance: once
j_gene: TRBJ2-7
CDR3nt: TGTGCCAGTAGTACCCTGGGCGGGGGCGCTTCCTACGAGCAGTACTTC
CDR3aa: CASSTLGGGASYEQYF

d_gene: -
v_gene: TRBV28
abundance: -
j_gene: TRBJ2-7
CDR3nt: TGTGCCAGCAGTTTATACGGACAGACCTACGAGCAGTACTTC
CDR3aa: CASSLYGQTYEQYF

d_gene: TRBD1
v_gene: TRBV7-8
abundance: -
j_gene: TRBJ1-3
CDR3nt: TGTGCCAGCAGCTCCGACAGGGGCAGAAACACCATATATTTT
CDR3aa: CASSSDRGRNTIYF

d_gene: TRBD1
v_gene: TRBV4-3
abundance: -
j_gene: TRBJ2-5
CDR3nt: TGCGCCAGCAGCCGGGGACAGGGCCAAGAGACCCAGTACTTC
CDR3aa: CASSRGQGQETQYF

d_gene: -
v_gene: TRBV28
abundance: -
j_gene: TRBJ2-3
CDR3nt: TGTGCCAGCAGGCCGGGACTCCGCACAGATACGCAGTATTTT
CDR3aa: CASRPGLRTDTQYF

d_gene: TRBD1
v_gene: TRBV5-1
abundance: -
j_gene: TRBJ1-2
CDR3nt: TGCGCCAGCAGTCTCGGACAGGGGAACTATGGCTACACCTTC
CDR3aa: CASSLGQGNYGYTF

d_gene: -
v_gene: TRBV11-2
abundance: -
j_gene: TRBJ2-5
CDR3nt: TGTGCCAGCAGCTCCCCGCGGGGCTTGCGAGAGACCCAGTACTTC
CDR3aa: CASSSPRGLRETQYF

d_gene: -
v_gene: TRBV9
abundance: once
j_gene: TRBJ1-4
CDR3nt: TGTGCCAGCAGCGTAGGGGGCAGGGCTGCAACTAATGAAAAACTGTTTTTT
CDR3aa: CASSVGGRAATNEKLFF

d_gene: TRBD2
v_gene: TRBV19
abundance: -
j_gene: TRBJ2-3
CDR3nt: TGTGCCAGTAGTCCTAGCGGGGACACAGATACGCAGTATTTT
CDR3aa: CASSPSGDTDTQYF

d_gene: -
v_gene: TRBV6-5
abundance: once
j_gene: TRBJ1-1
CDR3nt: TGTGCCAGCAGTTACTGGTTAGGGGGGAACACTGAAGCTTTCTTT
CDR3aa: CASSYWLGGNTEAFF